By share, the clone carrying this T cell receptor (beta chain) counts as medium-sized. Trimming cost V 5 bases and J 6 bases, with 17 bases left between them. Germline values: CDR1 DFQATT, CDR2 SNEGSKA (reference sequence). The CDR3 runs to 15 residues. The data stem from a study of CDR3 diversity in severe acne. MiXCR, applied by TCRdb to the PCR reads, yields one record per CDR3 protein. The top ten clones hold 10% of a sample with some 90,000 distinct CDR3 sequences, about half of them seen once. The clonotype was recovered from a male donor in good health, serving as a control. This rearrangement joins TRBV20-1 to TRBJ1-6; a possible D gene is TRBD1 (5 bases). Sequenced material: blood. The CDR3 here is CSALPTGTSNSPLHF. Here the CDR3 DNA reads TGCAGTGCTCTCCCCACCGGGACCTCTAATTCACCCCTCCACTTT.